Listed below are T cell receptor beta chains from one sample, sequenced in a study of cytomegalovirus exposure and HLA in healthy donors. Libraries were prepared by immunoSEQ multiplex PCR; TCRdb keeps only in-frame clonotypes and omits some of them. The sample consists of some 98,000 clones, less than 80% of them appearing once. Sequenced sample: PBMCs. The receptors shown here come from a man in his forties in good health and CMV-seronegative. CDR3s include the opening cysteine and the closing phenylalanine or tryptophan. A D gene is named only where the DNA matches it firmly. Some rows mark clone size as missing; the rest say once, few, many or name a class of expanded clone.

V: TRBV30
J: TRBJ2-7
D: NA
size: few
CDR3: CAWKSPPLYEQYF
DNA: TGTGCCTGGAAGAGCCCACCCCTCTACGAGCAGTACTTC

V: TRBV5-8
J: TRBJ2-5
D: NA
size: once
CDR3: CASSLRGTKETQYF
DNA: TGTGCCAGCAGCTTGCGGGGAACGAAAGAGACCCAGTACTTC

V: TRBV7-9
J: TRBJ2-3
D: TRBD1
size: NA
CDR3: CSSSLDRGPNTQYF
DNA: TGTTCCAGCAGCTTAGACAGGGGGCCTAATACGCAGTATTTT

V: TRBV6-1
J: TRBJ2-5
D: NA
size: NA
CDR3: CASIPRGETQYF
DNA: TGTGCCAGCATTCCAAGGGGAGAGACCCAGTACTTC

V: TRBV29-1
J: TRBJ2-2
D: NA
size: NA
CDR3: CSVINSRNTGELFF
DNA: TGCAGCGTTATCAACTCTCGGAACACCGGGGAGCTGTTTTTT

V: TRBV28
J: TRBJ2-3
D: TRBD2
size: NA
CDR3: CASSSRRQREGPQYF
DNA: TGTGCCAGCAGTTCCCGACGCCAGCGGGAGGGACCGCAGTATTTT

V: TRBV14
J: TRBJ2-3
D: TRBD2
size: NA
CDR3: CASSPRVSGGGNTQYF
DNA: TGTGCCAGCAGCCCTCGAGTGAGCGGGGGGGGGAATACGCAGTATTTT

V: TRBV11-2
J: TRBJ2-7
D: NA
size: NA
CDR3: CASSLGAGASSEQYF
DNA: TGTGCCAGCAGCTTAGGGGCAGGGGCTTCCTCCGAGCAGTACTTC

V: TRBV4-2
J: TRBJ2-5
D: NA
size: NA
CDR3: CASSQDWSQETQYF
DNA: TGTGCCAGCAGCCAAGATTGGAGCCAAGAGACCCAGTACTTC

V: TRBV29-1
J: TRBJ1-4
D: TRBD1
size: NA
CDR3: CSVEGRYGTGDGKLFF
DNA: TGCAGCGTTGAAGGTCGATATGGGACAGGGGACGGAAAACTGTTTTTT

V: TRBV19
J: TRBJ2-7
D: NA
size: NA
CDR3: CASSVGLFSYEQYF
DNA: TGTGCCAGTAGTGTGGGACTCTTTTCCTACGAGCAGTACTTC

V: TRBV28
J: TRBJ2-1
D: NA
size: once
CDR3: CASRYKQGIRTEQFF
DNA: TGTGCCAGCAGGTATAAACAGGGTATAAGGACTGAGCAGTTCTTC

V: TRBV6-5
J: TRBJ2-1
D: NA
size: NA
CDR3: CASSYGLAEYNEQFF
DNA: TGTGCCAGCAGTTACGGATTAGCGGAATACAATGAGCAGTTCTTC

V: TRBV5-4
J: TRBJ1-1
D: NA
size: few
CDR3: CASSLRGGGTEAFF
DNA: TGTGCCAGCAGCTTGAGAGGAGGAGGCACTGAAGCTTTCTTT

V: TRBV5-8
J: TRBJ2-2
D: NA
size: NA
CDR3: CASSLAGVHTGELFF
DNA: TGTGCCAGCAGCTTGGCGGGAGTCCACACCGGGGAGCTGTTTTTT

V: TRBV9
J: TRBJ2-3
D: NA
size: NA
CDR3: CASSIGDTQYF
DNA: TGTGCCAGCAGCATCGGAGATACGCAGTATTTT

V: TRBV10-3
J: TRBJ2-4
D: NA
size: NA
CDR3: CAISGGDSKNIQYF
DNA: TGTGCCATCAGTGGGGGGGACAGCAAAAACATTCAGTACTTC

V: TRBV5-5
J: TRBJ2-3
D: NA
size: NA
CDR3: CASSFPRAGAADTQYF
DNA: TGTGCCAGCAGCTTCCCCCGGGCCGGAGCGGCAGATACGCAGTATTTT

V: TRBV6-1
J: TRBJ1-5
D: NA
size: few
CDR3: CASSDDTGSNQPQHF
DNA: TGTGCCAGCAGTGACGACACAGGTAGCAATCAGCCCCAGCATTTT

V: TRBV27
J: TRBJ2-7
D: NA
size: NA
CDR3: CASSLAGRHEQYF
DNA: TGTGCCAGCAGTTTAGCGGGTCGGCACGAGCAGTACTTC

V: TRBV7-2
J: TRBJ2-7
D: TRBD2
size: NA
CDR3: CASSSPTRGLAESYEQYF
DNA: TGTGCCAGCAGCTCACCAACGCGGGGACTAGCGGAGTCCTACGAGCAGTACTTC

V: TRBV7-9
J: TRBJ2-7
D: TRBD1
size: NA
CDR3: CASSLGQGTYEQYF
DNA: TGTGCCAGCAGCTTGGGACAGGGCACCTACGAGCAGTACTTC

V: TRBV11-3
J: TRBJ2-5
D: NA
size: NA
CDR3: CASSLGSGQETQYF
DNA: TGTGCCAGCAGCTTAGGGTCAGGCCAAGAGACCCAGTACTTC

V: TRBV19
J: TRBJ1-5
D: NA
size: NA
CDR3: CASSIFPLGEDQPQHF
DNA: TGTGCCAGTAGTATATTTCCCCTTGGGGAGGATCAGCCCCAGCATTTT

V: TRBV28
J: TRBJ1-2
D: TRBD1
size: NA
CDR3: CASSAGAGQGVSYGYTF
DNA: TGTGCCAGCAGTGCTGGGGCGGGACAGGGGGTTAGCTATGGCTACACCTTC

V: TRBV9
J: TRBJ1-3
D: TRBD1
size: NA
CDR3: CASSVGQQTDSGNTIYF
DNA: TGTGCCAGCAGCGTGGGACAGCAGACTGACTCTGGAAACACCATATATTTT

V: TRBV11-3
J: TRBJ2-1
D: NA
size: NA
CDR3: CASSQDGEQFF
DNA: TGTGCCAGCAGCCAGGATGGTGAGCAGTTCTTC

V: TRBV5-1
J: TRBJ2-7
D: NA
size: NA
CDR3: CASSLWTGSYEQYF
DNA: TGCGCCAGCAGCTTGTGGACTGGCTCCTACGAGCAGTACTTC

V: TRBV13
J: TRBJ2-5
D: NA
size: once
CDR3: CASSFLGGETQYF
DNA: TGTGCCAGCAGCTTCCTTGGCGGGGAGACCCAGTACTTC

V: TRBV2
J: TRBJ2-7
D: NA
size: NA
CDR3: CASTPGPYEQYF
DNA: TGTGCCAGCACCCCAGGTCCCTACGAGCAGTACTTC

V: TRBV6-5
J: TRBJ2-7
D: NA
size: NA
CDR3: CASSYSWRYGYEQYF
DNA: TGTGCCAGCAGTTACTCGTGGCGGTACGGGTACGAGCAGTACTTC

V: TRBV7-8
J: TRBJ2-2
D: NA
size: few
CDR3: CASSFRARAGELFF
DNA: TGTGCCAGCAGCTTCAGGGCTAGAGCCGGGGAGCTGTTTTTT

V: TRBV6-5
J: TRBJ1-5
D: NA
size: once
CDR3: CASSYSGNSNQPQHF
DNA: TGTGCCAGCAGTTACTCGGGCAATAGCAATCAGCCCCAGCATTTT

V: TRBV5-1
J: TRBJ2-3
D: TRBD2
size: few
CDR3: CASSLVGGLAGSTDTQYF
DNA: TGCGCCAGCAGCTTGGTCGGCGGTCTAGCGGGGAGCACAGATACGCAGTATTTT

V: TRBV6-5
J: TRBJ2-3
D: TRBD1
size: NA
CDR3: CASSPDRGTDTQYF
DNA: TGTGCCAGCAGCCCGGACAGGGGCACAGATACGCAGTATTTT

V: TRBV4-1
J: TRBJ2-7
D: NA
size: NA
CDR3: CASSQYQGRNEQYF
DNA: TGCGCCAGCAGCCAATATCAGGGGCGAAACGAGCAGTACTTC